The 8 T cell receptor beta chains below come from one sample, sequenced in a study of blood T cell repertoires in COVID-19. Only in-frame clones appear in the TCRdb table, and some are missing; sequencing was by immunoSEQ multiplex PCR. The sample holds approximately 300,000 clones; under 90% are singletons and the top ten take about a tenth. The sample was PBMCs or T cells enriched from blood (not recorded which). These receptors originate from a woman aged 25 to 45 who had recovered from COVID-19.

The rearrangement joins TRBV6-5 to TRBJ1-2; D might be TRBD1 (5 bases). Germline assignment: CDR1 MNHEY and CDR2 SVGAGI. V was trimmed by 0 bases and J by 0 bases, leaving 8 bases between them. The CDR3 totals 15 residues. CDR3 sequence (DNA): TGTGCCAGCAGTTACTCGCGGGGCCCTAACTATGGCTACACCTTC. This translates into CASSYSRGPNYGYTF.

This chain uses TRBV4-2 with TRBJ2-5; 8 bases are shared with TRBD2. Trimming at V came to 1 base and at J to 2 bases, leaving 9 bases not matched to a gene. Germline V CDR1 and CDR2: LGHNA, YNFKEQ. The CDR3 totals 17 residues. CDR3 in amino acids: CASSQVAGGARQETQYF. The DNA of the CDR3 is TGTGCCAGCAGCCAAGTAGCCGGGGGGGCGAGGCAAGAGACCCAGTACTTC.

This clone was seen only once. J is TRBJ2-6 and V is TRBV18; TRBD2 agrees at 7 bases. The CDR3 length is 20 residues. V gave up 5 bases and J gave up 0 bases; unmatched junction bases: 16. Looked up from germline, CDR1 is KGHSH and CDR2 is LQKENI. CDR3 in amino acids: CASSARGFGGKSSGANVLTF. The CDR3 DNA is TGTGCCAGCTCAGCCAGAGGATTCGGGGGGAAGAGCTCTGGGGCCAACGTCCTGACTTTC.

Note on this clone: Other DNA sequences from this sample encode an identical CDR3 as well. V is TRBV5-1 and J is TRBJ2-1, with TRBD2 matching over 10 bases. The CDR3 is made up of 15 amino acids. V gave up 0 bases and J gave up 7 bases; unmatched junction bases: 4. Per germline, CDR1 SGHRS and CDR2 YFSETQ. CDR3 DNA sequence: TGCGCCAGCAGCTTGGGGCTAGCGGGAGTGAATGAGCAGTTCTTC. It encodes CASSLGLAGVNEQFF.

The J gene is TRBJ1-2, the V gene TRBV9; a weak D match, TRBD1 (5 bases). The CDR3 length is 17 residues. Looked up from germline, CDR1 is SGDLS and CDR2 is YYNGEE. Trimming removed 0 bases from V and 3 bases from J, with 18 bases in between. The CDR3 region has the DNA TGTGCCAGCAGCGTAGGAGTCATGGCCGGGACTTACTATGGCTACACCTTC. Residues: CASSVGVMAGTYYGYTF.

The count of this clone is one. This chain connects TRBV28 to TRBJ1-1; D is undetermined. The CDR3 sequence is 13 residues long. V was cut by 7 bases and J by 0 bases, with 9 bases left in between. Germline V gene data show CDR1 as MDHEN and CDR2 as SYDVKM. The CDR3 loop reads CASNRELNTEAFF. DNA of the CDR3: TGTGCCAGCAATCGGGAATTGAACACTGAAGCTTTCTTT.

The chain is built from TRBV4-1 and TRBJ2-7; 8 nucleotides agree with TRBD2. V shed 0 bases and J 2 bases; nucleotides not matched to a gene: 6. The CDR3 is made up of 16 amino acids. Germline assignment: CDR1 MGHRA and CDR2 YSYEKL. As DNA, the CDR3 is TGCGCCAGCAGCCAAGATGGAACTAGCGGCACCTACGAGCAGTACTTC. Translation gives CASSQDGTSGTYEQYF.

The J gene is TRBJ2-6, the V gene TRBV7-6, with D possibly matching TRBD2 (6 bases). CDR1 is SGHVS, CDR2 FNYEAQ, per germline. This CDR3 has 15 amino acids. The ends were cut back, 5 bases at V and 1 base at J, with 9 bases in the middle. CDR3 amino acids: CASSQRASGANVLTF. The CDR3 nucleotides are TGTGCCAGCAGCCAGCGGGCATCTGGGGCCAACGTCCTGACTTTC.